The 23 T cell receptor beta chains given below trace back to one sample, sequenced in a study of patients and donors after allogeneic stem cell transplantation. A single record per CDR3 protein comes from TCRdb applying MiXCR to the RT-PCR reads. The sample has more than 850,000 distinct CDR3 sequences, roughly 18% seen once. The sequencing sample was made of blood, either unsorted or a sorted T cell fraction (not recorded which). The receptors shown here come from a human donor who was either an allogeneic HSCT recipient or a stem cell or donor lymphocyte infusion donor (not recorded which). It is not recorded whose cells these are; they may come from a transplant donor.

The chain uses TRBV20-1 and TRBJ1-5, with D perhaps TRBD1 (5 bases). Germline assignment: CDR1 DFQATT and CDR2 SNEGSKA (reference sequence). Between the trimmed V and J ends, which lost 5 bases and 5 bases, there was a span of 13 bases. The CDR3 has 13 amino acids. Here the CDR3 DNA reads TGCAGTGCTGGCCTTCGGGGCTATCAGCCCCAGCATTTT. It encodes CSAGLRGYQPQHF.

For the CDR3, the DNA is TGTGCCAGCAGTTACTCGGGACAGGAAGGCTACACCTTC. Translated: CASSYSGQEGYTF. V gene TRBV6-6 combines with J gene TRBJ1-2; 8 nucleotides agree with TRBD1. The V segment lost 0 bases and the J segment 8 bases; nucleotides outside the gene matches: 2. This CDR3 contains 13 residues. Germline V gene sequence: CDR1 MNHNY, CDR2 SVGAGI (reference sequence).

The CDR3 DNA sequence: TGCGCCAGCAGCCTGTTCGAAGCTGAAAAACTGTTTTTT. Translating gives CASSLFEAEKLFF. The chain combines TRBV4-1 with TRBJ1-4; no clear D. V lost 4 bases and J lost 7, with 10 bases in between. The CDR3 is 13 amino acids. The germline gives CDR1 MGHRA, CDR2 YSYEKL.

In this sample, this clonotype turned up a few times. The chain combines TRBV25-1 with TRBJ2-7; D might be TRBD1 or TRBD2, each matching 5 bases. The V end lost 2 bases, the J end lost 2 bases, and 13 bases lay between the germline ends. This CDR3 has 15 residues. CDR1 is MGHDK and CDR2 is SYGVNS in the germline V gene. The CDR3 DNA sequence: TGTGCCAGCAGTGAAATTAGCCAGGGAGCCTACGAGCAGTACTTC. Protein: CASSEISQGAYEQYF.

The CDR3 nucleotides read TGTGCCTGGAGACCAGGGACAGGGGACGAAAAACTGTTTTTT. As protein: CAWRPGTGDEKLFF. The V call is TRBV30, the J call TRBJ1-4; 10 bases map to TRBD1. CDR3 length: 14 residues. Germline CDR1 and CDR2: GTSNPN and SVGIG (reference sequence). Losses at the gene ends were 3 bases for V and 8 bases for J; bases not matched to a gene: 6.

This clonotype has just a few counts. CDR3 DNA: TGTGCCAGCAGTTACCTTTGGACAATTCGCAATCAGCCCCAGCATTTT. It yields the protein CASSYLWTIRNQPQHF. V is TRBV6-2 or TRBV6-3 and J is TRBJ1-5, with D possibly TRBD1 on 5 matching bases. The V gene lost 2 bases and the J gene lost 2 bases, with 13 bases spanning the gap. This CDR3 region has 16 residues. The germline CDR1 and CDR2 sequences are MNHEY and SVGEGT.

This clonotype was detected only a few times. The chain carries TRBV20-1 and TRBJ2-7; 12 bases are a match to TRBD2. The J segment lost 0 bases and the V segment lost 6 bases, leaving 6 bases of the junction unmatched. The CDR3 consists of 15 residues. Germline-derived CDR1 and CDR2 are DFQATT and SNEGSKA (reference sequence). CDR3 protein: CSAARLAGVSYEQYF. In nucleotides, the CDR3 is TGCAGTGCGGCTCGACTAGCGGGGGTCTCCTACGAGCAGTACTTC.

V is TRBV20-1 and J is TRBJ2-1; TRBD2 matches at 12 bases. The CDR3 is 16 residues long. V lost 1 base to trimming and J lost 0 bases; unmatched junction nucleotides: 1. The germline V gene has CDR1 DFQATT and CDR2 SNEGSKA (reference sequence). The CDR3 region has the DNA TGCAGTGCTAGAGGGACTAGCGGGATCTCCTACAATGAGCAGTTCTTC. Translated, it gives CSARGTSGISYNEQFF.

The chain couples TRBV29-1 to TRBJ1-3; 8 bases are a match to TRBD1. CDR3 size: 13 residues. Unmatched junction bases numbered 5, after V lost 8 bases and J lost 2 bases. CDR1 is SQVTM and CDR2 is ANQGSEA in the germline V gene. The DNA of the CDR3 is TGCAGCTACACAGGGGGACCTGGAAACACCATATATTTT. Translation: CSYTGGPGNTIYF.

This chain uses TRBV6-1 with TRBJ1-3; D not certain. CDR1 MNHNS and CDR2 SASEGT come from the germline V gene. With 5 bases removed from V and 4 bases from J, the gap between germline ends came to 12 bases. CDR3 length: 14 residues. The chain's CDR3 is CASSTNSKGNTIYF. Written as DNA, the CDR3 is TGTGCCAGCAGTACCAACTCGAAGGGAAACACCATATATTTT.

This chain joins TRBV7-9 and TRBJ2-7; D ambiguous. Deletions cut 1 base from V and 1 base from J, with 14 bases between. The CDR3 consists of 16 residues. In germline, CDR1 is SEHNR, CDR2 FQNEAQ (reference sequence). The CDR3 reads CASSLEGPTISYEQYF. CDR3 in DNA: TGTGCCAGCAGCTTAGAGGGTCCAACTATTTCCTACGAGCAGTACTTC.

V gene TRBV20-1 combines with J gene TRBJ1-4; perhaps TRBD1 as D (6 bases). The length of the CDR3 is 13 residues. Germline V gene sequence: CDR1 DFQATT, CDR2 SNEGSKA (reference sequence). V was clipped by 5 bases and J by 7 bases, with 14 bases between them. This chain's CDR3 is CSARQANPEKLFF. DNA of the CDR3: TGCAGTGCTCGACAGGCAAACCCTGAAAAACTGTTTTTT.

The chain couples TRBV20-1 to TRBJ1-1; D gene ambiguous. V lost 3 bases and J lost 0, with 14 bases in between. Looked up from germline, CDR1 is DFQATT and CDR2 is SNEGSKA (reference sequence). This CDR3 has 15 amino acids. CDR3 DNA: TGCAGTGCTAGGGAAACAGTGATAATGAACACTGAAGCTTTCTTT. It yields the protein CSARETVIMNTEAFF.

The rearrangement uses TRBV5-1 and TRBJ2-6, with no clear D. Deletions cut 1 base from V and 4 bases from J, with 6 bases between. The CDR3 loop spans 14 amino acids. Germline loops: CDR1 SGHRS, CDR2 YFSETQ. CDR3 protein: CASSLMWGANVLTF. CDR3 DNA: TGCGCCAGCAGCTTGATGTGGGGGGCCAACGTCCTGACTTTC.

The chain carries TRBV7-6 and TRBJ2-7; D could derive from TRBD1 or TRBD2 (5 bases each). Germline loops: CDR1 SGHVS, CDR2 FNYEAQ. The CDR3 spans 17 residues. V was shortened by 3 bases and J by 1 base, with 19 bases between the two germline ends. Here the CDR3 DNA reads TGTGCCAGCAGCTTGGGGCCGTCGGCAGGGACGTCCTACGAGCAGTACTTC. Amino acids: CASSLGPSAGTSYEQYF.

CDR3 sequence reads: CASSSELGLLRGEQYF. The CDR3 coding sequence is TGCGCCAGCAGCAGCGAGCTAGGACTCCTCCGGGGAGAGCAGTACTTC. The gene calls are TRBV5-1 and TRBJ2-7, with D possibly matching TRBD2 (5 bases). CDR3 size: 16 residues. The germline V gene encodes CDR1 SGHRS and CDR2 YFSETQ. Trimming stripped 4 bases from V and 7 bases from J, with 24 bases between.

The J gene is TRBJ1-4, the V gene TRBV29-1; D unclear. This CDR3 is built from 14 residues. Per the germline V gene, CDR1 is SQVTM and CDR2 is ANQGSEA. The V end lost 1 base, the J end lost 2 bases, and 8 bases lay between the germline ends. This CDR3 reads CSVEAGSTNEKLFF. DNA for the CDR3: TGCAGCGTTGAAGCGGGGAGCACTAATGAAAAACTGTTTTTT. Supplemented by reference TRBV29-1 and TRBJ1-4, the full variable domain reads SAVISQKPSRDICQRGTSLTIQCQVDSQVTMMFWYRQQPGQSLTLIATANQGSEATYESGFVIDKFPISRPNLTFSTLTVSNMSPEDSSIYLCSVEAGSTNEKLFFGSGTQLSVL.

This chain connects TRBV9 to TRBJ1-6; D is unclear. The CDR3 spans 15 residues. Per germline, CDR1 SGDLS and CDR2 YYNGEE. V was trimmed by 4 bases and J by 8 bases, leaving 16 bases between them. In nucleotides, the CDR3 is TGTGCCAGCAGCACCCACGGGGAGTGGGATTCACCCCTCCACTTT. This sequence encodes CASSTHGEWDSPLHF.

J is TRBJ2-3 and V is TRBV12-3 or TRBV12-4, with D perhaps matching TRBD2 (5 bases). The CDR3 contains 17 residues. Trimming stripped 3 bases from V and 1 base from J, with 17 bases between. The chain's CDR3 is CASSFYSRDSRTDTQYF. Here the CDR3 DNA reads TGTGCCAGCAGTTTCTATTCCCGGGATTCCCGCACAGATACGCAGTATTTT.

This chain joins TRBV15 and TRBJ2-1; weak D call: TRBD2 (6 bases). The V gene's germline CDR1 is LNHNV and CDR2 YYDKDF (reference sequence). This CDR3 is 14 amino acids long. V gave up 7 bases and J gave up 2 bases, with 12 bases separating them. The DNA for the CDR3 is TGTGCCACCAACGGGGGTTTTACCTACAATGAGCAGTTCTTC. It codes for CATNGGFTYNEQFF.

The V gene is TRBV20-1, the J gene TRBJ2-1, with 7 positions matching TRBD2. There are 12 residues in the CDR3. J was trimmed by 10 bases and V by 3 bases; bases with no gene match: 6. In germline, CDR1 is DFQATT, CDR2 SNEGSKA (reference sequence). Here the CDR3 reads CSAREGTKEQFF. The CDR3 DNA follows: TGCAGTGCTAGGGAAGGGACTAAGGAGCAGTTCTTC.

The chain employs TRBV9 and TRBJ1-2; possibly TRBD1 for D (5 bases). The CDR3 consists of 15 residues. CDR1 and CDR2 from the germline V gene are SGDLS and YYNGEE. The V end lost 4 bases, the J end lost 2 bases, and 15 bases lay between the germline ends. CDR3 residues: CASSPFRGSNYGYTF. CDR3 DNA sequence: TGTGCCAGCAGCCCCTTCCGGGGCTCGAACTATGGCTACACCTTC.

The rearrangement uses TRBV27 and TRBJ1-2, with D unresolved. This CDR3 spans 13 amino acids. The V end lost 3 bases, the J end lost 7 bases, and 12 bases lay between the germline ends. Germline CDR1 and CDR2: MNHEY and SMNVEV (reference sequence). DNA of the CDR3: TGTGCCAGCAGTTTTTCTCACAGCTCTGGCTACACCTTC. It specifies CASSFSHSSGYTF.